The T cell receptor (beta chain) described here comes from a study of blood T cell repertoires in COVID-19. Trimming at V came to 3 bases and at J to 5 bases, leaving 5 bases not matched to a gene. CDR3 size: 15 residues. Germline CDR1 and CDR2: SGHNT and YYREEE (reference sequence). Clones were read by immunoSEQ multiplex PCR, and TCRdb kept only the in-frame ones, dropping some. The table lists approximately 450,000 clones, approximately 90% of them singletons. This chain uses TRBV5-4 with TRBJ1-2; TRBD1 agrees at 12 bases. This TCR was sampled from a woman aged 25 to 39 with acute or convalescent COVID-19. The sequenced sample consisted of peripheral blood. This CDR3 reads CASSYPGQGAYGYTF. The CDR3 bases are TGTGCCAGCAGCTACCCGGGACAGGGGGCGTATGGCTACACCTTC.